This T cell receptor beta chain was retrieved from a study of liver allograft versus peripheral blood T cells. Whole-study context: The authors compared T cell receptor repertoires in transplanted livers with those in the peripheral blood of recipients.

TCRdb itself ran the reads through MiXCR, one entry per CDR3 protein. This sample yields 9,500 to 13,000 distinct CDR3 sequences, of which roughly 23% are seen a single time; roughly 1.5% belongs to the top ten. The ends were cut back, 3 bases at V and 3 bases at J, with 9 bases in the middle. This CDR3 contains 13 residues. Germline-derived CDR1 and CDR2 are SQVTM and ANQGSEA. By share, this clonotype counts as medium-sized. The chain is built from TRBV29-1 and TRBJ1-3; D not resolved. The receptor comes from a human patient who had a liver transplant. The graft donor may account for some of the T cells. The CDR3 is CSVDVGSGNTIYF. CDR3 nucleotides: TGCAGCGTTGACGTAGGGAGTGGAAACACCATATATTTT. The variable domain in full, completed from reference TRBV29-1 and TRBJ1-3, reads SAVISQKPSRDICQRGTSLTIQCQVDSQVTMMFWYRQQPGQSLTLIATANQGSEATYESGFVIDKFPISRPNLTFSTLTVSNMSPEDSSIYLCSVDVGSGNTIYFGEGSWLTVV.